Shown below are 15 T cell receptor beta chains from a single sample sequenced in a study of blood T cell repertoires in COVID-19. Sequenced by immunoSEQ multiplex PCR; TCRdb stores in-frame clones only, minus some. The sample contains about 210,000 clones, over 70% of which appear only once. Sequenced: peripheral blood. The receptors here all came from a woman in her forties or fifties with acute or convalescent COVID-19.

This clone was seen once. At the DNA level, this CDR3 is encoded by other sequences in the same sample as well. The V gene is TRBV7-2, the J gene TRBJ2-5; 12 nucleotides agree with TRBD2. The CDR3 has 16 amino acids. Germline CDR1 SGHTA, CDR2 FQGNSA. J lost 5 bases, V lost 0 bases, and 4 bases had no gene match. The CDR3 here is CASSLAGLAGGETQYF. The CDR3 nucleotides read TGTGCCAGCAGCTTAGCAGGGCTAGCGGGAGGGGAGACCCAGTACTTC. The entire variable domain, with the rest obtained from reference TRBV7-2 and TRBJ2-5, is as follows: GAGVSQSPSNKVTEKGKDVELRCDPISGHTALYWYRQSLGQGLEFLIYFQGNSAPDKSGLPSDRFSAERTGGSVSTLTIQRTQQEDSAVYLCASSLAGLAGGETQYFGPGTRLLVL.

The rearrangement uses TRBV29-1 and TRBJ2-2; 13 nucleotides agree with TRBD2. The CDR3 length is 16 residues. With 6 bases clipped from V and 6 bases from J, the junction kept 10 bases outside the gene matches. Germline-derived CDR1 and CDR2 are SQVTM and ANQGSEA. The CDR3 region is CSVDTSGRAGAGELFF. The CDR3 DNA reads TGCAGCGTCGATACTAGCGGGAGGGCGGGAGCCGGGGAGCTGTTTTTT.

J is TRBJ2-7 and V is TRBV6-2 or TRBV6-3; no reliable D call. Germline lookup yields CDR1 MNHEY and CDR2 SVGEGT. This CDR3 region has 12 residues. Trimming removed 3 bases from V and 6 bases from J, with 9 bases in between. Here the CDR3 DNA reads TGTGCCAGCAGTTATAGAGGTCGCGAGCAGTACTTC. Translating it yields CASSYRGREQYF.

This clone was counted between two and nine times. V gene TRBV2 combines with J gene TRBJ1-2; TRBD1 matches 8 bases. Germline trimming cut 6 bases from V and 0 bases from J; bases unmatched to any gene: 6. In germline, CDR1 is SNHLY, CDR2 FYNNEI. CDR3 length: 15 residues. CDR3 bases: TGTGCCAGCAGGGCAAACAGGGGGACTAACTATGGCTACACCTTC. This gives the protein CASRANRGTNYGYTF.

The chain is built from TRBV29-1 and TRBJ1-1, with 11 bases identical to TRBD1. CDR3 length: 14 amino acids. Looked up from germline, CDR1 is SQVTM and CDR2 is ANQGSEA. Germline trimming cut 1 base from V and 4 bases from J; bases unmatched to any gene: 2. As DNA, the CDR3 is TGCAGCGTTGAAGGGGACAGGGGGAGCACTGAAGCTTTCTTT. Translating gives CSVEGDRGSTEAFF.

The rearrangement uses TRBV20-1 and TRBJ2-1, with 13 bases lining up with TRBD2. The CDR3 length is 17 residues. V dropped 3 bases and J dropped 9; count of bases not matched to a gene: 14. CDR1 and CDR2 from the germline V gene are DFQATT and SNEGSKA (reference sequence). The CDR3 DNA follows: TGCAGTGCTAGTGTTCCCCTCGGGACTAGCGGGGACGGTGAGCAGTTCTTC. Translation gives CSASVPLGTSGDGEQFF.

The CDR3 DNA follows: TGTGCCAGCAGCTTACTAGCAAACCCTGCCAACAATGAGCAGTTCTTC. Translating it yields CASSLLANPANNEQFF. The chain couples TRBV3-1 (or the pseudogene TRBV3-2) to TRBJ2-1; weak D call: TRBD2 (6 bases). The CDR3 is 16 residues long. Germline values: CDR1 LGHDT, CDR2 YNNKEL (reference sequence). Trimming cost V 5 bases and J 5 bases, with 19 bases left between them.

V is TRBV19 and J is TRBJ2-4, with TRBD2 matching over 8 bases. The CDR3 length is 21 residues. V shed 10 bases and J 1 base; nucleotides not matched to a gene: 27. Germline lookup yields CDR1 LNHDA and CDR2 SQIVND (reference sequence). Here the CDR3 DNA reads TGTGCCACCACACGGCGGGGGGCCCATCTCGAAATAGGGGATGCCAAAAACATTCAGTACTTC. As protein: CATTRRGAHLEIGDAKNIQYF.

The V and J genes are TRBV19 and TRBJ2-2; 8 nucleotides match TRBD2. The CDR3 contains 15 residues. Germline CDR1 reads LNHDA; CDR2 reads SQIVND (reference sequence). V lost 3 bases, J lost 6 bases, and 6 bases stayed unmatched. As DNA, the CDR3 is TGTGCCAGTAGTATCGAAGGGACTAGAGCCGGGGAGCTGTTTTTT. This codes for CASSIEGTRAGELFF.

This chain connects TRBV7-3 to TRBJ2-2, with TRBD2 identical over 10 bases. V shed 5 bases and J 6 bases; nucleotides not matched to a gene: 9. The CDR3 is 16 amino acids. The germline gives CDR1 SGHTA, CDR2 FQGTGA. CDR3 loop: CASSPKREGRPGELFF. The CDR3 bases are TGTGCCAGCAGCCCCAAGCGGGAGGGCCGCCCCGGGGAGCTGTTTTTT.

This clone turned up a few times. The chain employs TRBV6-5 and TRBJ1-5; 9 positions agree with TRBD1. The V segment lost 11 bases and the J segment 2 bases; nucleotides outside the gene matches: 7. Germline V gene lookup returns CDR1 MNHEY and CDR2 SVGAGI. CDR3 length: 14 amino acids. CDR3 DNA: TGTGCCTGCCACCGGGACAGGGGCAATCAGCCCCAGCATTTT. It translates to CACHRDRGNQPQHF.

The V and J genes are TRBV30 and TRBJ2-7, with 9 nucleotides matching TRBD1. CDR1 is GTSNPN, CDR2 SVGIG, per germline (reference sequence). The CDR3 length is 17 residues. V shed 7 bases and J 3 bases; nucleotides not matched to a gene: 19. As DNA, the CDR3 is TGTGCCTACGGCCGGGACAGGGAGCAGGCAAGGGTCTACGAGCAGTACTTC. This codes for CAYGRDREQARVYEQYF.

This chain connects TRBV5-6 to TRBJ2-7, with 7 nucleotides matching TRBD2. Germline CDR1 SGHDT, CDR2 YYEEEE. Germline trimming cut 0 bases from V and 3 bases from J; bases unmatched to any gene: 6. CDR3 length: 15 residues. The CDR3 protein is CASSLEPAGVYEQYF. Written as DNA, the CDR3 is TGTGCCAGCAGCTTGGAACCGGCGGGAGTCTACGAGCAGTACTTC.

The CDR3 here is CASSESVVEGVYGYTF. The CDR3 nucleotides are TGTGCCAGCAGTGAATCGGTTGTCGAGGGCGTCTATGGCTACACCTTC. The J gene is TRBJ1-2, the V gene TRBV25-1; D gene uncertain. This CDR3 is built from 16 residues. Germline CDR1 and CDR2: MGHDK and SYGVNS. Trimming left V 1 base short and J 4 bases short, with 16 bases between.

This clone was counted once. The V gene is TRBV10-3, the J gene TRBJ2-1; TRBD2 matches at 11 bases. Germline V lookup: CDR1 ENHRY, CDR2 SYGVKD. The CDR3 is made up of 16 amino acids. With V trimmed by 2 bases and J by 4 bases, 4 bases remained unmatched. The CDR3 DNA follows: TGTGCCATCAGTGAGAGGACTAGCGGGCTATACAATGAGCAGTTCTTC. Protein sequence: CAISERTSGLYNEQFF.